What follows is one T cell receptor (beta chain) and its context. The record originates from a study of shared clonotypes between healthy human individuals. The V and J ends lost 5 bases and 3 bases respectively, with 10 bases between them. CDR3 size: 13 residues. Per the germline V gene, CDR1 is SEHNR and CDR2 is FQNEAQ (reference sequence). Only in-frame clones appear in the TCRdb table, and some are missing; sequencing was by immunoSEQ multiplex PCR. The sample has under 600,000 clones; more than 95% are singletons. The receptor's source is a woman in her twenties or thirties in good health. This chain links TRBV7-9 with TRBJ1-1; D not resolved. Sequencing was carried out using naive CD4+ T cells sorted from blood. As to subset: CD45RA+ positively selected. The CDR3 DNA is TGTGCCAGCAGCGGACCCGTGCACACTGAAGCTTTCTTT. It yields the protein CASSGPVHTEAFF.